This T cell receptor beta chain is drawn from a study of cytomegalovirus exposure and HLA in healthy donors. PCR amplification relied on 60 Vbeta primers (plus 13 Jbeta primers). Data came from immunoSEQ multiplex PCR; TCRdb stores just in-frame clones and leaves some out. Among about 130,000 clones, 60% to 85% were seen once, and the ten largest hold around 1.9%. The source is a woman between 35 and 50 years old in good health and CMV-seronegative. The sample consisted of PBMCs.

The CDR3 nucleotides read TGCGCCAGCAGCCCAGGGGACAGGGAAGCTTTCTTT. Amino acids: CASSPGDREAFF. The chain couples TRBV5-1 to TRBJ1-1; 8 nucleotides agree with TRBD1. J gave up 8 bases and V 4 bases, and 4 bases lay outside the gene matches. From germline, CDR1 is SGHRS and CDR2 YFSETQ. This CDR3 has 12 residues. Supplemented by reference TRBV5-1 and TRBJ1-1, the full variable domain reads KAGVTQTPRYLIKTRGQQVTLSCSPISGHRSVSWYQQTPGQGLQFLFEYFSETQRNKGNFPGRFSGRQFSNSRSEMNVSTLELGDSALYLCASSPGDREAFFGQGTRLTVV.